The clone carrying this T cell receptor beta chain was detected only once. The same CDR3 is also encoded by other DNA sequences in this sample. The sample is drawn from a study of blood T cell repertoires in COVID-19. Turning to the study itself: Some COVID-19 samples were acute and others convalescent; all came from the United States, Italy and Spain.

The data were produced by immunoSEQ multiplex PCR, yet TCRdb's version contains in-frame clones alone and is incomplete. Of fewer than 250,000 clones in the sample, about 82% are singletons; the top ten hold roughly 6.2%. A Seattle source enrolled patients during active infection and followed them longitudinally. Sequenced sample: peripheral blood. The source is a woman aged 80 or over with COVID-19, enrolled during active disease.

DNA for the CDR3: TGTGCCAGCAGTATCCTAAATCAGCCCCAGCATTTT. Its translation is CASSILNQPQHF. V is TRBV28 and J is TRBJ1-5; D gene ambiguous. Germline assignment: CDR1 MDHEN and CDR2 SYDVKM. CDR3 length: 12 residues. Trimming cost V 5 bases and J 4 bases, with 6 bases left between them. Full variable domain (rest looked up from reference TRBV28 and TRBJ1-5): DVKVTQSSRYLVKRTGEKVFLECVQDMDHENMFWYRQDPGLGLRLIYFSYDVKMKEKGDIPEGYSVSREKKERFSLILESASTNQTSMYLCASSILNQPQHFGDGTRLSIL.